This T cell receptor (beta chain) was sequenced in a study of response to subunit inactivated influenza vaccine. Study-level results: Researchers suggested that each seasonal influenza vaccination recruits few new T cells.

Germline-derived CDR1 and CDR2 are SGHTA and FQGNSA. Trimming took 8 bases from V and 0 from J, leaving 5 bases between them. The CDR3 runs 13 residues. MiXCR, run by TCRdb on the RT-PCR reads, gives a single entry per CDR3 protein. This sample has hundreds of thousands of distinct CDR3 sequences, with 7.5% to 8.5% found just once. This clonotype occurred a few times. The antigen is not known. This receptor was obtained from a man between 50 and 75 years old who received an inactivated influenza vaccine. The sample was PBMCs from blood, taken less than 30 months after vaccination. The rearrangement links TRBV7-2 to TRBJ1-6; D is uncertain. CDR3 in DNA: TGTGCCAGCGGGTTCTCCTATAATTCACCCCTCCACTTT. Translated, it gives CASGFSYNSPLHF.